The source of this T cell receptor beta chain is a study of T cells in Graves' hyperthyroidism and ophthalmopathy. J was trimmed by 3 bases and V by 8 bases; bases with no gene match: 6. The germline V gene has CDR1 MNHNY and CDR2 SVGAGI (reference sequence). The CDR3 length is 13 residues. Aged 18 to 65, the patients had hyperthyroidism that was newly diagnosed and had lasted under 2 months. The study based diagnoses on clinical symptoms, serum thyroxine and TRAb, thyroid ultrasound and orbital computed tomography. Whole-study findings and limits: The majority of expanded thyroid clonotypes above 0.001 also appeared in blood.

Concerning this clonotype itself: Its antigen is still unknown.

What was amplified from RNA transcripts were TCR beta CDR3 regions. The primer set for the first-round RT-PCR of the TCR CDR3 was HTBI. TCRdb independently ran MiXCR on the multiplex PCR reads; one entry per CDR3 protein. The repertoire holds roughly 840,000 distinct CDR3 sequences, with approximately 40% as singletons. What was sequenced was blood. The V and J genes are TRBV6-6 and TRBJ1-1; 7 nucleotides agree with TRBD1. The clonotype was recovered from a man younger than 35 with Graves' hyperthyroidism. CDR3 in DNA: TGTGCCAGCGTCCCAGGGGGGGACACTGAAGCTTTCTTT. Translation: CASVPGGDTEAFF.